This T cell receptor (beta chain) was observed in a study of PD-1 blockade in classical Hodgkin lymphoma. Whole-study context: Patients were given intravenous nivolumab, 3 mg/kg, every 2 weeks. General study points: A significant rise in TCR diversity was seen by C4D1 for CD4+ cells but not for CD8+ cells. What drove the repertoire differences, possibly disease activity or prior therapy, has not been defined. Those patients who began receiving nivolumab less than 1 year after ASCT had lower diversity, and they were excluded.

This clone was seen once. Antigen: not known. TCRdb's copy holds only in-frame clones and misses some; the assay was immunoSEQ multiplex PCR. Of approximately 84,000 clones detected, over 80% appear once; the ten largest clones hold 15% to 20%. Germline-derived CDR1 and CDR2 are SEHNR and FQNEAQ (reference sequence). V was clipped by 5 bases and J by 5 bases, with 15 bases between them. This CDR3 is built from 14 residues. Regarding time point: cycle 4 day 1 (C4D1), after 5 to 7 weeks of nivolumab. Each patient experienced a relapse that followed autologous stem cell transplantation, and brentuximab vedotin exposure varied.

The genes are TRBV7-9 and TRBJ1-2; possibly TRBD1 for D (6 bases). This clonotype was obtained from a human donor with classical Hodgkin lymphoma. The specimen was peripheral blood mononuclear cells (PBMCs), collected before the fourth cycle of nivolumab. The chain's CDR3 is CASSPDGQGYGYTF. The CDR3, as DNA: TGTGCCAGCAGCCCCGATGGGCAGGGGTATGGCTACACCTTC.